This T cell receptor beta chain was sequenced in a study of blood T cell repertoires in COVID-19. The data were produced by immunoSEQ multiplex PCR, yet TCRdb's version contains in-frame clones alone and is incomplete. The sample carries over 200,000 clones, approximately 80% recorded once. With 5 bases clipped from V and 4 bases from J, the junction kept 2 bases outside the gene matches. This CDR3 is built from 13 residues. Germline CDR1 reads MNHEY; CDR2 reads SMNVEV (reference sequence). The sample was peripheral blood. This TCR was recovered from a woman over 75 with COVID-19, enrolled during active disease. The chain employs TRBV27 and TRBJ2-1, with 7 positions matching TRBD2. CDR3 DNA: TGTGCCAGCAGTCCGGGACTATACAATGAGCAGTTCTTC. It translates to CASSPGLYNEQFF.